A selection of T cell receptor beta chains follows, all from one sample in a study of regulatory T cells in long-lasting Graves disease. TCRdb used MiXCR to reprocess the multiplex PCR reads, holding one entry per CDR3 protein. This sample yields about 400,000 distinct CDR3 sequences, of which about a sixth are seen a single time; just over 20% belongs to the top ten. These same data were also listed under a study on T cells in Graves' hyperthyroidism and ophthalmopathy.

The sequencing used peripheral blood mononuclear cells (PBMCs), collected at new diagnosis, from a patient treated with antithyroid drugs. These receptors were obtained from a woman aged 18-29 years with Graves disease. The CDR3 runs from the conserved cysteine through the conserved F or W. The D gene is left open where the match is weak. Part of the rows lack a size; the others show once, few, many or a class for expanded clones.

>TRBV18|.|few|TRBJ1-5
CASSPRAGAPNQPQHF
TGTGCCAGCTCACCGCGAGCGGGGGCGCCCAATCAGCCCCAGCATTTT
>TRBV5-6|TRBD2|few|TRBJ2-3
CASSPTLAGADTQYF
TGTGCCAGCAGCCCCACCCTAGCGGGAGCAGATACGCAGTATTTT
>TRBV19|.|.|TRBJ1-2
CASSMGDSYGYTF
TGTGCCAGTAGTATGGGGGACTCCTATGGCTACACCTTC
>TRBV27|.|.|TRBJ1-6
CASSNAGPNSPLHF
TGTGCCAGCTCAAACGCGGGACCGAATTCACCCCTCCACTTT
>TRBV3-1|TRBD2|.|TRBJ2-1
CASSPGTSGSSYNEQFF
TGTGCCAGCAGCCCCGGGACTAGCGGGAGCTCCTACAATGAGCAGTTCTTC
>TRBV18|.|many|TRBJ1-4
CASSPQLNNEKLFF
TGTGCCAGCTCACCTCAGTTAAACAATGAAAAACTGTTTTTT
>TRBV10-3|TRBD1|.|TRBJ2-3
CAHNRDRGSDTQYF
TGTGCCCACAACCGGGACAGGGGGTCCGATACGCAGTATTTT
>TRBV7-2|TRBD2|few|TRBJ2-7
CASSLAGTSGRSEAYF
TGTGCCAGCAGCTTAGCCGGGACTAGCGGGAGGAGTGAAGCGTACTTC
>TRBV28|.|.|TRBJ2-7
CASSPWTPSSYEQYF
TGTGCCAGCAGTCCCTGGACACCTTCTTCCTACGAGCAGTACTTC
>TRBV19|TRBD1|few|TRBJ2-6
CASSTRGLGANVLTF
TGTGCCAGTAGTACCAGGGGGCTTGGGGCCAACGTCCTGACTTTC
>TRBV30|.|many|TRBJ2-4
CAWSEGNIQYF
TGTGCCTGGAGTGAGGGAAACATTCAGTACTTC
>TRBV20-1|.|.|TRBJ1-1
CSASANTEAFF
TGCAGTGCTAGTGCGAACACTGAAGCTTTCTTT
>TRBV28|TRBD1|few|TRBJ1-4
CASSLHGRGEKLFF
TGTGCCAGCAGTTTACACGGCAGGGGGGAAAAACTGTTTTTT
>TRBV6-1|TRBD2|few|TRBJ2-1
CASSPGAAYLSGRPNEQFF
TGTGCCAGCAGTCCCGGGGCAGCTTATCTGAGCGGGAGGCCCAATGAGCAGTTCTTC
>TRBV7-3|.|.|TRBJ1-4
CASSERDNGEKLFF
TGTGCCAGCAGCGAGAGGGACAACGGAGAAAAACTGTTTTTT
>TRBV11-2|.|many|TRBJ2-5
CASSLVRSYQETQYF
TGTGCCAGCAGCTTAGTGCGGTCGTACCAAGAGACCCAGTACTTC
>TRBV27|TRBD2|few|TRBJ2-1
CASSSAGGSNEQFF
TGTGCCAGCAGTTCAGCGGGAGGAAGCAATGAGCAGTTCTTC
>TRBV28|TRBD1|many|TRBJ2-7
CASSPGQGFSYEQYF
TGTGCCAGCAGTCCCGGACAGGGATTCTCCTACGAGCAGTACTTC
>TRBV30|.|many|TRBJ2-1
CAWSHRADPNEQFF
TGTGCCTGGAGTCATAGGGCAGACCCCAATGAGCAGTTCTTC
>TRBV15|.|.|TRBJ2-2
CATSLGNTGELFF
TGTGCCACCAGCCTAGGCAACACCGGGGAGCTGTTTTTT
>TRBV12-3/TRBV12-4|.|many|TRBJ2-3
CATSSSTDTQYF
TGTGCCACCAGCAGTAGCACAGATACGCAGTATTTT
>TRBV20-1|TRBD1|few|TRBJ1-1
CSARMGTVKNTEAFF
TGCAGTGCCCGGATGGGGACAGTAAAGAACACTGAAGCTTTCTTT
>TRBV5-4|.|.|TRBJ1-4
CASSREGPNEKLFF
TGTGCCAGCAGCCGGGAGGGACCTAATGAAAAACTGTTTTTT
>TRBV6-1|.|.|TRBJ1-3
CASSDRVASGNTIYF
TGTGCCAGCAGTGACAGGGTGGCTTCTGGAAACACCATATATTTT
>TRBV2|TRBD2|many|TRBJ2-1
CASSEGGSSYNEQFF
TGTGCCAGCAGTGAAGGCGGGAGCTCCTACAATGAGCAGTTCTTC
>TRBV11-1|TRBD2|many|TRBJ2-2
CASSAGLAVLGELFF
TGTGCCAGCAGCGCGGGACTAGCGGTACTCGGGGAGCTGTTTTTT
>TRBV9|.|.|TRBJ2-5
CASSTVPPETQYF
TGTGCCAGCAGCACCGTCCCCCCAGAGACCCAGTACTTC
>TRBV12-3/TRBV12-4|.|few|TRBJ2-6
CASSFGGGGANVLTF
TGTGCCAGCAGTTTTGGTGGTGGTGGGGCCAACGTCCTGACTTTC
>TRBV6-1|.|many|TRBJ1-1
CASSKTFREAFF
TGTGCCAGCAGTAAGACATTCCGGGAAGCTTTCTTT
>TRBV6-1|TRBD2|many|TRBJ2-3
CASSPPGGRSRDTQYF
TGTGCCAGCAGTCCTCCCGGGGGGAGGTCGAGAGATACGCAGTATTTT
>TRBV30|.|many|TRBJ2-1
CAWSAGFSDEQFF
TGTGCCTGGAGTGCCGGCTTTTCCGATGAGCAGTTCTTC
>TRBV7-8|.|many|TRBJ2-6
CASSFKGWQGRAGANVLTF
TGTGCCAGCAGCTTTAAGGGGTGGCAGGGGAGGGCTGGGGCCAACGTCCTGACTTTC
>TRBV28|TRBD2|many|TRBJ2-5
CASSIAGGYQETQYF
TGTGCCAGCAGCATAGCGGGAGGGTACCAAGAGACCCAGTACTTC
>TRBV18|TRBD1|many|TRBJ1-2
CASSPFRTGPSANYGYTF
TGTGCCAGCTCACCATTTCGGACAGGCCCCTCAGCTAACTATGGCTACACCTTC
>TRBV10-3|.|many|TRBJ2-2
CAISGPSDAGELFF
TGTGCCATCAGTGGGCCTAGCGACGCCGGGGAGCTGTTTTTT
>TRBV9|TRBD1|.|TRBJ1-1
CASSVDAVGQGAFTEAFF
TGTGCCAGCAGCGTAGACGCGGTGGGGCAGGGGGCGTTCACTGAAGCTTTCTTT
>TRBV7-2|.|many|TRBJ1-2
CASSPQGGNGYTF
TGTGCCAGCAGCCCACAGGGTGGTAATGGCTACACCTTC
>TRBV9|.|many|TRBJ1-5
CASSVSRDYNQPQHF
TGTGCCAGCAGCGTCTCCAGGGATTATAATCAGCCCCAGCATTTT
>TRBV6-2/TRBV6-3|TRBD1|.|TRBJ1-3
CASSYLQRQGSGNTIYF
TGTGCCAGCAGTTACCTTCAGAGACAGGGCAGTGGAAACACCATATATTTT
>TRBV30|TRBD2|many|TRBJ2-7
CAWSRTSYYEQYF
TGTGCCTGGAGTCGGACTAGTTATTACGAGCAGTACTTC
>TRBV18|.|many|TRBJ2-2
CASSRSDTGELFF
TGTGCCAGCAGCAGGTCCGACACCGGGGAGCTGTTTTTT
>TRBV7-8|.|.|TRBJ2-6
CASSPHLTRSRSGANVLTF
TGTGCCAGCAGCCCCCACCTAACCCGCAGCCGCTCTGGGGCCAACGTCCTGACTTTC
>TRBV9|.|few|TRBJ2-2
CASSPQGANTGELFF
TGTGCCAGCAGCCCGCAGGGAGCGAACACCGGGGAGCTGTTTTTT
>TRBV18|.|.|TRBJ1-1
CASSPSGGARLNTEAFF
TGTGCCAGCTCACCATCGGGAGGGGCCCGTTTGAACACTGAAGCTTTCTTT
>TRBV3-1|.|.|TRBJ2-5
CASSQDGPGEEPETQYF
TGTGCCAGCAGCCAAGATGGGCCCGGCGAAGAACCAGAGACCCAGTACTTC
>TRBV20-1|.|.|TRBJ1-2
CSATTDRNYGYTF
TGCAGTGCTACGACGGACAGAAACTATGGCTACACCTTC
>TRBV6-4|.|many|TRBJ1-1
CASSETGDLNTEAFF
TGTGCCAGCAGTGAAACAGGCGATTTGAACACTGAAGCTTTCTTT
>TRBV6-1|.|.|TRBJ2-2
CASSPRRSLNTGELFF
TGTGCCAGCAGTCCACGCCGAAGCCTGAACACCGGGGAGCTGTTTTTT
>TRBV4-1|.|many|TRBJ2-1
CASSQVGYNEQFF
TGCGCCAGCAGCCAAGTGGGATACAATGAGCAGTTCTTC
>TRBV12-3/TRBV12-4|.|many|TRBJ2-1
CASSFDSNSWNEQFF
TGTGCCAGCAGTTTCGACTCTAATTCTTGGAATGAGCAGTTCTTC
>TRBV13|.|many|TRBJ1-1
CASSLGRAREAFF
TGTGCCAGCAGCTTAGGGAGGGCCAGAGAAGCTTTCTTT
>TRBV20-1|.|many|TRBJ1-4
CSAKPGEKLFF
TGCAGTGCTAAACCCGGGGAAAAACTGTTTTTT
>TRBV20-1|.|.|TRBJ1-4
CSAREGFDEKLFF
TGCAGTGCTAGAGAGGGGTTCGATGAAAAACTGTTTTTT
>TRBV30|.|.|TRBJ2-6
CAWSIGSGANVLTF
TGTGCCTGGAGTATAGGGTCTGGGGCCAACGTCCTGACTTTC
>TRBV28|TRBD2|many|TRBJ2-7
CASSLSGLAGDMWEQYF
TGTGCCAGCAGTTTATCGGGACTAGCGGGAGACATGTGGGAGCAGTACTTC
>TRBV5-1|.|many|TRBJ2-7
CASSLEVGIIYEQYF
TGCGCCAGCAGCTTGGAGGTGGGCATAATCTACGAGCAGTACTTC
>TRBV29-1|.|few|TRBJ1-4
CSVSWSGGEKLFF
TGCAGCGTTAGTTGGAGCGGCGGTGAAAAACTGTTTTTT
>TRBV5-6|.|few|TRBJ1-2
CASSYRGRDGGYTF
TGTGCCAGCAGCTATAGGGGCAGGGATGGTGGCTACACCTTC
>TRBV5-1|TRBD2|.|TRBJ2-5
CASSFQGLAEETQYF
TGCGCCAGCAGCTTTCAGGGACTAGCGGAAGAGACCCAGTACTTC
>TRBV13|.|few|TRBJ1-1
CASSLGQENTEAFF
TGTGCCAGCAGCTTAGGACAGGAGAACACTGAAGCTTTCTTT